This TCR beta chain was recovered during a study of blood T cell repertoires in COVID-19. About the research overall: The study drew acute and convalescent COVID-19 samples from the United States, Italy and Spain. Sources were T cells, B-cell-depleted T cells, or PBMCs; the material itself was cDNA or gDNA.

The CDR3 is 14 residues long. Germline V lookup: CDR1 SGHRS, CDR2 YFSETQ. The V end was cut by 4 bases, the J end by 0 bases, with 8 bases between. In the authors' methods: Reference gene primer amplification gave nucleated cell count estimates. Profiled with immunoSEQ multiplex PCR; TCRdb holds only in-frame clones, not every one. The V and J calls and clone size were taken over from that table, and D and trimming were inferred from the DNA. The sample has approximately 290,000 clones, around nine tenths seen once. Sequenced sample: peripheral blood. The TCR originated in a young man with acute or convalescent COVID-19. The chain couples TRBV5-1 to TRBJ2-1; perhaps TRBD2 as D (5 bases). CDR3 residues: CASSTGSSYNEQFF. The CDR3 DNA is TGCGCCAGCAGCACGGGAAGCTCCTACAATGAGCAGTTCTTC.